A single sample is the source of the 30 T cell receptor beta chains below, sequenced in a study of T cell responses to AZD1222 COVID-19 vaccine. TCRdb's table, derived via immunoSEQ multiplex PCR, lists solely in-frame clones and lacks some. There are just under 80,000 clones in the sample; more than 85% occur only once, and approximately 4.5% lies in the top ten. The input for sequencing was peripheral blood, taken 28 days after the second AZD1222 dose. All receptors come from an adult who received the AZD1222 COVID-19 vaccine.

The chain links TRBV7-9 to TRBJ2-1; 7 bases match TRBD1. J gave up 1 base and V 4 bases, and 4 bases lay outside the gene matches. The CDR3 runs 15 residues. The germline gives CDR1 SEHNR, CDR2 FQNEAQ (reference sequence). CDR3 sequence: CASSSTGVSYNEQFF. For the CDR3, the DNA is TGTGCCAGCAGCTCCACAGGGGTTTCCTACAATGAGCAGTTCTTC.

The rearrangement uses TRBV7-2 and TRBJ2-7; a possible D gene is TRBD2 (6 bases). CDR1 is SGHTA and CDR2 is FQGNSA in the germline V gene. CDR3 length: 13 residues. The germline V and J ends were trimmed by 0 bases and 4 bases, with 7 bases remaining between them. The CDR3 region is CASSLAAGYEQYF. DNA of the CDR3: TGTGCCAGCAGCTTAGCGGCGGGGTACGAGCAGTACTTC.

The V gene is TRBV24-1, the J gene TRBJ1-4; D perhaps matches TRBD1 (5 bases). Trimming pared 9 bases from V and 5 bases from J, leaving 12 bases between. CDR1 and CDR2 (germline): KGHDR, SFDVKD. The CDR3 contains 13 residues. CDR3 sequence reads: CATHDRGNEKLFF. CDR3 DNA sequence: TGTGCCACCCACGACAGAGGCAATGAAAAACTGTTTTTT.

The chain is built from TRBV7-2 and TRBJ1-4; possible D gene TRBD1, 6 bases. Trimming removed 8 bases at V and 8 bases at J, with 18 bases between. Germline values: CDR1 SGHTA, CDR2 FQGNSA. The CDR3 covers 14 residues. CDR3 protein: CASSARRGREKLFF. The DNA of the CDR3 is TGTGCCAGCTCTGCCCGCAGGGGTAGGGAAAAACTGTTTTTT.

The genes are TRBV6-5 and TRBJ2-7; the D gene is possibly TRBD2 (7 bases). Germline-derived CDR1 and CDR2 are MNHEY and SVGAGI. CDR3 size: 13 residues. Deletions cut 2 bases from V and 4 bases from J, with 9 bases between. Here the CDR3 DNA reads TGTGCCAGCAGTTACCGGGGGGCTTACGAGCAGTACTTC. This gives the protein CASSYRGAYEQYF.

The chain is built from TRBV7-7 and TRBJ1-4; 10 bases match TRBD1. Unmatched junction bases numbered 2, after V lost 5 bases and J lost 5 bases. This CDR3 is 14 amino acids long. Germline lookup yields CDR1 SSHAT and CDR2 FNYEAQ (reference sequence). The CDR3 nucleotides are TGTGCCAGCAGCGTGGGACAGGGGAATGAAAAACTGTTTTTT. Encoded protein: CASSVGQGNEKLFF.

The chain is built from TRBV7-2 and TRBJ2-1; 14 bases align to TRBD2. The CDR3 length is 17 residues. Unmatched junction bases numbered 9, after V lost 4 bases and J lost 7 bases. CDR1 and CDR2 (germline): SGHTA, FQGNSA. The CDR3 DNA follows: TGTGCCAGCAGCTCTAGGGGGACTAGCGGGAGTCATAATGAGCAGTTCTTC. Protein product: CASSSRGTSGSHNEQFF.

This clone has a single count. The chain is built from TRBV20-1 and TRBJ1-3; tentative D call: TRBD1 (6 bases). V was pared by 3 bases and J by 3 bases, with 12 bases between. The germline V gene encodes CDR1 DFQATT and CDR2 SNEGSKA (reference sequence). The CDR3 has 14 residues. CDR3 residues: CSASYRAYGNTIYF. The DNA of the CDR3 is TGCAGTGCTAGTTACAGGGCTTATGGAAACACCATATATTTT.

V usage is TRBV7-2 and J usage is TRBJ1-5; D is undetermined. Germline V lookup: CDR1 SGHTA, CDR2 FQGNSA. The CDR3 has 16 amino acids. Trimming pared 5 bases from V and 1 base from J, leaving 15 bases between. The CDR3 reads CASSVSAGSSNQPQHF. Here the CDR3 DNA reads TGTGCCAGCAGCGTTTCGGCGGGGTCAAGCAATCAGCCCCAGCATTTT.

The chain has TRBV19 and TRBJ1-4, with 8 positions matching TRBD1. Unmatched junction bases numbered 5, after V lost 6 bases and J lost 5 bases. CDR1 is LNHDA and CDR2 is SQIVND in the germline V gene (reference sequence). This CDR3 is 14 amino acids long. The chain's CDR3 is CASSRTGMNEKLFF. DNA of the CDR3: TGTGCCAGTAGCCGGACAGGGATGAATGAAAAACTGTTTTTT.

CDR3 amino acids: CASSQGLAGWYEQYF. In DNA form, the CDR3 reads TGTGCCAGCAGCCAGGGCCTAGCGGGATGGTACGAGCAGTACTTC. V usage is TRBV3-1 (or the pseudogene TRBV3-2) and J usage is TRBJ2-7, with 9 bases aligning to TRBD2. V was clipped by 3 bases and J by 4 bases; unmatched bases: 7. CDR1 and CDR2 from the germline V gene are LGHDT and YNNKEL (reference sequence). The CDR3 length is 15 residues.

The gene calls are TRBV11-3 and TRBJ2-1, with TRBD2 matching over 10 bases. The CDR3 extends over 15 amino acids. The trim removed 4 bases at V and 5 bases at J, leaving 5 bases unmatched. Germline V gene lookup returns CDR1 SGHNT and CDR2 YENEEA. The CDR3 bases are TGTGCCAGCAGCTCAGGACTAGCGGTTAACAATGAGCAGTTCTTC. This sequence encodes CASSSGLAVNNEQFF.

Many counts were recorded for this clone. The rearrangement links TRBV7-3 to TRBJ1-2; a weak D match, TRBD1 (5 bases). The CDR3 has 17 residues. V was shortened by 0 bases and J by 7 bases, with 21 bases between the two germline ends. Germline values: CDR1 SGHTA, CDR2 FQGTGA. The CDR3 nucleotides read TGTGCCAGCAGCTTAACGGGGGAGCCTTCCTTGTTGGCTGGCTACACCTTC. This sequence encodes CASSLTGEPSLLAGYTF.

This chain links TRBV27 with TRBJ2-3; D unresolved. Germline V gene data show CDR1 as MNHEY and CDR2 as SMNVEV (reference sequence). V lost 2 bases and J lost 2, with 8 bases in between. There are 14 residues in the CDR3. In DNA form, the CDR3 reads TGTGCCAGCAGTTTAAGTTACGTCACAGATACGCAGTATTTT. It codes for CASSLSYVTDTQYF.

The chain recombines TRBV28 with TRBJ1-5; 7 positions agree with TRBD1. J was trimmed by 1 base and V by 5 bases; bases with no gene match: 5. Germline V gene lookup returns CDR1 MDHEN and CDR2 SYDVKM. This CDR3 spans 15 amino acids. The CDR3 reads CASSAQGESNQPQHF. The CDR3 DNA reads as TGTGCCAGCAGTGCCCAGGGGGAAAGCAATCAGCCCCAGCATTTT.

The CDR3: CASSVGQAGGYTF. As DNA, the CDR3 is TGTGCCAGCAGTGTAGGGCAGGCCGGTGGCTACACCTTC. The rearrangement uses TRBV2 and TRBJ1-2; unclear D gene. Germline loops: CDR1 SNHLY, CDR2 FYNNEI. Between the trimmed V and J ends, which lost 4 bases and 7 bases, there was a span of 13 bases. The CDR3 consists of 13 residues.

The V gene is TRBV6-6, the J gene TRBJ2-5; 12 bases are a match to TRBD1. This CDR3 region has 15 residues. Losses at the gene ends were 5 bases for V and 5 bases for J; bases not matched to a gene: 6. CDR1 and CDR2 from the germline V gene are MNHNY and SVGAGI (reference sequence). CDR3 coding DNA: TGTGCCAGCAGTAAGGGACAGGGGGCGGGGGAGACCCAGTACTTC. Protein: CASSKGQGAGETQYF.

This sequence joins TRBV7-3 and TRBJ2-3; D call uncertain. This CDR3 spans 15 amino acids. The germline V and J ends were trimmed by 2 bases and 4 bases, with 13 bases remaining between them. Looked up from germline, CDR1 is SGHTA and CDR2 is FQGTGA. CDR3 nucleotide sequence: TGTGCCAGCAGCTTACTTCGCCGACCCGCAGATACGCAGTATTTT. Its translation: CASSLLRRPADTQYF.

The rearrangement uses TRBV18 and TRBJ2-7, with 7 positions matching TRBD2. Germline CDR1 KGHSH, CDR2 LQKENI. Trimming took 3 bases from V and 6 from J; bases not matched to a gene: 5. The CDR3 runs to 13 residues. This chain's CDR3 is CASSPGGNTEQYF. In DNA form, the CDR3 reads TGTGCCAGCTCACCCGGGGGGAATACCGAGCAGTACTTC. Complete variable domain (other parts from reference TRBV18 and TRBJ2-7): NAGVMQNPRHLVRRRGQEARLRCSPMKGHSHVYWYRQLPEEGLKFMVYLQKENIIDESGMPKERFSAEFPKEGPSILRIQQVVRGDSAAYFCASSPGGNTEQYFGPGTRLTVT.

The V call is TRBV3-1 (or the pseudogene TRBV3-2), the J call TRBJ2-7, with TRBD2 identical over 9 bases. The CDR3 loop spans 15 amino acids. Unmatched junction bases numbered 6, after V lost 4 bases and J lost 2 bases. CDR1 and CDR2 from the germline V gene are LGHDT and YNNKEL (reference sequence). The CDR3 nucleotides read TGTGCCAGCAGCCCCCAGGGCGGGAGGGCCTACGAGCAGTACTTC. Translated: CASSPQGGRAYEQYF.

The chain links TRBV19 to TRBJ1-5; D not certain. Germline lookup yields CDR1 LNHDA and CDR2 SQIVND (reference sequence). V was clipped by 2 bases and J by 0 bases, with 8 bases between them. CDR3 length equals 15 residues. The DNA of the CDR3 is TGTGCCAGTAGTATATATGACCTTAGCAATCAGCCCCAGCATTTT. Protein: CASSIYDLSNQPQHF. The full variable domain, in which reference TRBV19 and TRBJ1-5 provide the parts outside the CDR3, is DGGITQSPKYLFRKEGQNVTLSCEQNLNHDAMYWYRQDPGQGLRLIYYSQIVNDFQKGDIAEGYSVSREKKESFPLTVTSAQKNPTAFYLCASSIYDLSNQPQHFGDGTRLSIL.

This clone was counted a single time. The chain uses TRBV28 and TRBJ1-4; tentative D call: TRBD1 (6 bases). Germline V gives CDR1 MDHEN, CDR2 SYDVKM. The CDR3 covers 13 residues. Trimming cost V 6 bases and J 6 bases, with 11 bases left between them. This CDR3 reads CASRGGLDEKLFF. In DNA, the CDR3 is TGTGCCAGCAGGGGGGGCCTGGATGAAAAACTGTTTTTT.

This chain joins TRBV30 and TRBJ2-7, with 10 bases identical to TRBD2. Germline V CDR1 and CDR2: GTSNPN, SVGIG (reference sequence). The J segment lost 3 bases and the V segment lost 3 bases, leaving 8 bases of the junction unmatched. The CDR3 sequence is 15 residues long. This CDR3 is CAWRIGLAAYYEQYF. The CDR3 DNA sequence: TGTGCCTGGAGAATCGGACTAGCGGCCTACTACGAGCAGTACTTC.

The rearrangement uses TRBV3-1 (or the pseudogene TRBV3-2) and TRBJ2-7; 8 bases are shared with TRBD1. From germline, CDR1 is LGHDT and CDR2 YNNKEL (reference sequence). Trimming at V came to 4 bases and at J to 6 bases, leaving 8 bases not matched to a gene. This CDR3 comprises 14 residues. DNA of the CDR3: TGTGCCAGCAGCCTCCCGGACAGGGTGGCCGAGCAGTACTTC. This sequence encodes CASSLPDRVAEQYF.

The V gene is TRBV5-1, the J gene TRBJ2-5; 12 positions agree with TRBD1. CDR3 length: 14 residues. V lost 4 bases, J lost 7 bases, and 5 bases stayed unmatched. Germline V gene data show CDR1 as SGHRS and CDR2 as YFSETQ. The CDR3 bases are TGCGCCAGCAGCCTGGGACAGGGGGCGGGGACCCAGTACTTC. This translates into CASSLGQGAGTQYF. The complete variable domain, with remaining parts taken from reference TRBV5-1 and TRBJ2-5, reads KAGVTQTPRYLIKTRGQQVTLSCSPISGHRSVSWYQQTPGQGLQFLFEYFSETQRNKGNFPGRFSGRQFSNSRSEMNVSTLELGDSALYLCASSLGQGAGTQYFGPGTRLLVL.

The rearrangement joins TRBV29-1 to TRBJ1-2, with D possibly matching TRBD1 (5 bases). From germline, CDR1 is SQVTM and CDR2 ANQGSEA. The CDR3 is 14 amino acids. V shed 0 bases and J shed 0 bases, with 8 bases lying between them. The CDR3 region has the DNA TGCAGCGTTGAAGAACGGGGGACTAACTATGGCTACACCTTC. It yields the protein CSVEERGTNYGYTF.

The chain joins TRBV7-9 to TRBJ1-6; a possible D gene is TRBD1 (6 bases). The V end lost 4 bases, the J end lost 1 base, and 14 bases lay between the germline ends. The CDR3 is 17 amino acids. Looked up from germline, CDR1 is SEHNR and CDR2 is FQNEAQ (reference sequence). Here the CDR3 DNA reads TGTGCCAGCAGCTCCTCCGGGGGGCAGTCCTATAATTCACCCCTCCACTTT. Translated: CASSSSGGQSYNSPLHF.

This sequence joins TRBV11-3 and TRBJ2-1; the D is unclear. The CDR3 loop spans 15 amino acids. The V end lost 2 bases, the J end lost 9 bases, and 17 bases lay between the germline ends. CDR1 SGHNT and CDR2 YENEEA come from the germline V gene. As DNA, the CDR3 is TGTGCCAGCAGCTTAAAATCAGGTGCCGGCGCTGAGCAGTTCTTC. Translated: CASSLKSGAGAEQFF.

This clone was counted at least ten times. V gene TRBV28 combines with J gene TRBJ1-1; no clear D. Trimming cost V 5 bases and J 8 bases, with 12 bases left between them. This CDR3 is built from 12 residues. The germline V gene encodes CDR1 MDHEN and CDR2 SYDVKM. CDR3 loop: CASSSSRAEAFF. The CDR3 nucleotides are TGTGCCAGCAGTAGCTCGAGAGCCGAAGCTTTCTTT.

The rearrangement links TRBV9 to TRBJ2-7, with a weak D call TRBD2 (5 bases). Trimming removed 3 bases at V and 6 bases at J, with 19 bases between. Per germline, CDR1 SGDLS and CDR2 YYNGEE. CDR3 length: 15 residues. The CDR3 region has the DNA TGTGCCAGCAGCGCTCCAAGCGGTGGGCCCAGCGAGCAGTACTTC. It is translated as CASSAPSGGPSEQYF.